These 6 T cell receptor beta chains share one sample of origin, sequenced in a study of identical twins. One entry per CDR3 protein results from TCRdb running MiXCR on the 5' RACE reads. The data show around 1.7 million distinct CDR3 sequences, under 35% seen once. The sample taken for sequencing was cord blood. These receptors all stem from a newborn girl in good health.

The sample holds a few counts of this clonotype. The chain combines TRBV4-2 with TRBJ1-1; D gene unclear. V lost 5 bases and J lost 4, with 11 bases in between. In germline, CDR1 is LGHNA, CDR2 YNFKEQ. CDR3 length: 13 residues. The CDR3 loop is CASSTRTGTEAFF. Here the CDR3 DNA reads TGTGCCAGCAGCACCCGGACGGGCACTGAAGCTTTCTTT.

The chain uses TRBV7-9 and TRBJ2-7, with D possibly being TRBD2 (5 bases). Trimming cost V 7 bases and J 0 bases, with 13 bases left between them. The CDR3 consists of 14 residues. Germline V gives CDR1 SEHNR, CDR2 FQNEAQ (reference sequence). The DNA of the CDR3 is TGTGCCAGCACCCGGACTCAGCCCTCCTACGAGCAGTACTTC. It yields the protein CASTRTQPSYEQYF.

This clonotype was seen only a few times. V usage is TRBV20-1 and J usage is TRBJ2-1; no reliable D call. The germline CDR1 and CDR2 sequences are DFQATT and SNEGSKA (reference sequence). The CDR3 covers 12 residues. Trimming shortened V by 6 bases and J by 4 bases, and 10 bases separated the two germline ends. CDR3 in amino acids: CSAPHPYNEQFF. The CDR3 bases are TGCAGTGCCCCCCACCCTTACAATGAGCAGTTCTTC.

This clonotype was recorded at least ten times. An end of the junction does not agree with germline; a read error may underlie this. This chain uses TRBV7-9 with TRBJ2-7, with a tentative D call TRBD1 (6 bases). CDR1 is SEHNR, CDR2 FQNEAQ, per germline (reference sequence). CDR3 length: 13 residues. The CDR3 coding sequence is TGCGCCAGCAGCTGGGACAACTCCTACGAGCAGTACTTC. This encodes CASSWDNSYEQYF.

This clonotype has more than one count but fewer than ten. This sequence joins TRBV4-1 and TRBJ2-1; TRBD2 agrees at 9 bases. J lost 4 bases, V lost 0 bases, and 10 bases had no gene match. The CDR3 runs 18 residues. Germline CDR1 reads MGHRA; CDR2 reads YSYEKL. The CDR3 region is CASSQDLVAGVKYNEQFF. CDR3 nucleotides: TGCGCCAGCAGCCAAGATTTAGTAGCGGGAGTAAAGTACAATGAGCAGTTCTTC.

The chain couples TRBV10-3 to TRBJ1-4; 10 nucleotides agree with TRBD1. CDR3 length equals 14 residues. Looked up from germline, CDR1 is ENHRY and CDR2 is SYGVKD. V lost 6 bases to trimming and J lost 7 bases; unmatched junction nucleotides: 5. The CDR3: CAIRAGTGVEKLFF. The CDR3 bases are TGTGCCATCAGAGCCGGGACAGGGGTTGAAAAACTGTTTTTT.